The rows below give T cell receptor beta chains drawn from one sample of a study of blood T cell repertoires in COVID-19. Method: immunoSEQ multiplex PCR; TCRdb's copy keeps in-frame clones and lacks some. The sample has 100,000 to 150,000 clones; around four fifths are singletons. Sequenced material: peripheral blood. The receptors stem from a man in his sixties with acute or convalescent COVID-19. The conserved cysteine and the conserved F or W are not part of the CDR3 here.

j_gene: TRBJ1-4
v_gene: TRBV6-5
CDR3aa: ASSRRGINEKLF

j_gene: TRBJ2-7
v_gene: TRBV9
CDR3aa: ASSVEDRAVEQY

j_gene: TRBJ1-1
v_gene: TRBV6-6
CDR3aa: ASSYTTEDTEAF

j_gene: TRBJ2-3
v_gene: TRBV28
CDR3aa: ASSGPRGRTDTQY

j_gene: TRBJ1-1
v_gene: TRBV4-2
CDR3aa: ASSQAQQSSNTEAF

j_gene: TRBJ2-3
v_gene: TRBV3-1/TRBV3-2
CDR3aa: ASSLAGTSFGKDTQY

j_gene: TRBJ1-5
v_gene: TRBV19
CDR3aa: ASRVDRGHQPQH

j_gene: TRBJ2-7
v_gene: TRBV9
CDR3aa: ASSVGLASYEQY

j_gene: TRBJ1-5
v_gene: TRBV6-5
CDR3aa: ASSFGTGNQPQH

j_gene: TRBJ2-1
v_gene: TRBV28
CDR3aa: ASSPGTSTRNEQF

j_gene: TRBJ2-7
v_gene: TRBV5-1
CDR3aa: ASSLFQYEQY

j_gene: TRBJ2-3
v_gene: TRBV11-3
CDR3aa: ASSLASGSTDTQY

j_gene: TRBJ1-4
v_gene: TRBV29-1
CDR3aa: SVGGRGRGEKLF

j_gene: TRBJ2-3
v_gene: TRBV2
CDR3aa: ASLAVGTDTQY

j_gene: TRBJ2-7
v_gene: TRBV10-3
CDR3aa: AISVGGGSYEQY

j_gene: TRBJ1-1
v_gene: TRBV10-3
CDR3aa: AISDSSRGGPTNTEAF

j_gene: TRBJ2-1
v_gene: TRBV7-9
CDR3aa: ASSLSEVGRGKYEQF

j_gene: TRBJ1-4
v_gene: TRBV7-9
CDR3aa: ASSPGQGTNEKLF

j_gene: TRBJ1-2
v_gene: TRBV14
CDR3aa: ASSQIDRNLYGYT

j_gene: TRBJ2-1
v_gene: TRBV9
CDR3aa: ASSVQGRNEQF

j_gene: TRBJ1-1
v_gene: TRBV28
CDR3aa: ASNRRSENTEAF

j_gene: TRBJ2-1
v_gene: TRBV15
CDR3aa: AIASGQSEQF

j_gene: TRBJ1-2
v_gene: TRBV29-1
CDR3aa: SVEDRRQNYGYT

j_gene: TRBJ2-7
v_gene: TRBV11-3
CDR3aa: ASSLGTGINYEQY

j_gene: TRBJ2-5
v_gene: TRBV2
CDR3aa: ASRRAGQETQY

j_gene: TRBJ2-3
v_gene: TRBV7-2
CDR3aa: ASSPSGSTDTQY

j_gene: TRBJ1-2
v_gene: TRBV3-1/TRBV3-2
CDR3aa: ASSQGTVYGYT

j_gene: TRBJ2-1
v_gene: TRBV9
CDR3aa: ASSSTGYNEQF

j_gene: TRBJ2-7
v_gene: TRBV28
CDR3aa: ASRILTSGAYEQY

j_gene: TRBJ2-1
v_gene: TRBV28
CDR3aa: ASSQPVYRYSYNEQF

j_gene: TRBJ1-4
v_gene: TRBV24-1
CDR3aa: ATSAAGDEKLF

j_gene: TRBJ1-5
v_gene: TRBV6-2/TRBV6-3
CDR3aa: ASSSLGQGSNQPQH

j_gene: TRBJ1-1
v_gene: TRBV6-5
CDR3aa: ASIEPNTEAF

j_gene: TRBJ1-3
v_gene: TRBV18
CDR3aa: ASSSSRLLSGNTIY

j_gene: TRBJ2-1
v_gene: TRBV6-5
CDR3aa: ASRQMTTLGDEQF

j_gene: TRBJ2-7
v_gene: TRBV29-1
CDR3aa: SVHVAGGTGGPYEQY

j_gene: TRBJ1-1
v_gene: TRBV4-2
CDR3aa: ASSRRDRGYTEAF

j_gene: TRBJ1-1
v_gene: TRBV6-5
CDR3aa: ASRRTGGLNTEAF

j_gene: TRBJ2-2
v_gene: TRBV27
CDR3aa: ASSSADVATNTGELF

j_gene: TRBJ1-1
v_gene: TRBV7-3
CDR3aa: ASTEFMNTEAF

j_gene: TRBJ2-1
v_gene: TRBV3-1/TRBV3-2
CDR3aa: ASSQVEGEQF

j_gene: TRBJ1-3
v_gene: TRBV28
CDR3aa: ASGELPGNTIY

j_gene: TRBJ2-7
v_gene: TRBV3-1/TRBV3-2
CDR3aa: ASSPGLAFDEQY

j_gene: TRBJ1-6
v_gene: TRBV11-2
CDR3aa: ASSMNPGQGGRSPLH

j_gene: TRBJ2-7
v_gene: TRBV29-1
CDR3aa: SVGLAGENEQY

j_gene: TRBJ1-6
v_gene: TRBV6-4
CDR3aa: ASSEGAGSSPLH

j_gene: TRBJ2-7
v_gene: TRBV19
CDR3aa: ASQTSGRVGEQY

j_gene: TRBJ2-5
v_gene: TRBV5-5
CDR3aa: ASSSGTVSQETQY

j_gene: TRBJ2-2
v_gene: TRBV7-2
CDR3aa: ASSLISGSGTGELF

j_gene: TRBJ2-3
v_gene: TRBV14
CDR3aa: ASSPVGGGDTQY

j_gene: TRBJ1-1
v_gene: TRBV28
CDR3aa: ASSLGQGAQSTEAF

j_gene: TRBJ1-4
v_gene: TRBV3-1/TRBV3-2
CDR3aa: ASSPGGGPTNEKLF

j_gene: TRBJ1-1
v_gene: TRBV18
CDR3aa: ASSPPRSTGRDTEAF

j_gene: TRBJ1-2
v_gene: TRBV6-1
CDR3aa: ASSRGEGGYT

j_gene: TRBJ2-1
v_gene: TRBV4-1
CDR3aa: ASSQGSAGASEQF